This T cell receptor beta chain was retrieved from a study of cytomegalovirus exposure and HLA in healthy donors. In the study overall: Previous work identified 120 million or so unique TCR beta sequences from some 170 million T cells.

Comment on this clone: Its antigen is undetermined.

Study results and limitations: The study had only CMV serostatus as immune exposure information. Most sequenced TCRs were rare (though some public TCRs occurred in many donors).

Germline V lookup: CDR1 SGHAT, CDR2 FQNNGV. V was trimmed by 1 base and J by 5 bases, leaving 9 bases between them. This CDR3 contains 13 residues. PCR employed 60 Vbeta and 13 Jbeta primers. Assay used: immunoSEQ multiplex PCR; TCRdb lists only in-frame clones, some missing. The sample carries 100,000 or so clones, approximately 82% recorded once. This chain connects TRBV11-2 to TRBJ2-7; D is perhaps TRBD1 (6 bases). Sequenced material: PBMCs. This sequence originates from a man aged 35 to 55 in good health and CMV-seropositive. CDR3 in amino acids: CASSLAQGNEQYF. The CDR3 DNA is TGTGCCAGCAGCTTAGCGCAGGGGAACGAGCAGTACTTC.